This T cell receptor (beta chain) was sequenced for a study of blood T cells in healthy people across ages. Study-level results: Researchers said unsorted PBMCs prevented a conclusive naive versus antigen-experienced comparison. Percentage of naive T cells showed a strong correlation with TCR beta diversity.

As to this clonotype: Its target is unknown.

Primed by a sample-barcoded 5' primer and a J-beta primer mix, a second PCR proceeded for roughly 6 to 12 cycles. Each cDNA was tagged by a template-switch adaptor containing 12 random nucleotides. Each CDR3 protein is one row after TCRdb ran MiXCR on the 5' RACE reads. The repertoire holds some 690,000 distinct CDR3 sequences, 22% seen once, with roughly 22% in the top ten. Total RNA, at least 5 micrograms per sample, came from PBMCs. The CDR3 is made up of 15 amino acids. Germline loops: CDR1 SGDLS, CDR2 YYNGEE. Sequencing input: blood. This rearrangement joins TRBV9 to TRBJ2-5; D possibly uses TRBD1 or TRBD2 (5 bases each). Judging by the DNA end, TRBJ2-1 fits better; the J call may be wrong. The source is a man in his 70s in good health. This chain's CDR3 is CASSADPGDRREQFF. The CDR3 nucleotides read TGTGCCAGCAGCGCCGATCCCGGGGACCGTCGGGAGCAGTTCTTC.